This is a list of T cell receptor beta chains from one sample in a study of shared clonotypes between healthy human individuals. The protocol was immunoSEQ multiplex PCR, while the TCRdb copy is restricted to in-frame clones and leaves out a portion. Counted here are 2 million to 2.5 million clones, around 92% occurring once; the ten biggest clones make up 0.37%. What was sequenced was naive CD4+ T cells from PBMCs. These receptor sequences come from a man between 18 and 35 years old in good health. Some clones in this sample may be carry-over from other donors' samples. Each CDR3 is given with its conserved first and last residue. The D gene is left open where the match is weak. Where a row states a size, it is once, few, many or the class of an expanded clone; other rows omit it.

>.|TRBV11-2|14|.|TRBJ2-1
TGTGCCGGGGGAGGGGGCAGCTCCTACAATGAGCAGTTCTTC
CAGGGGSSYNEQFF
>.|TRBV2|15|TRBD1|TRBJ1-5
TGTGCCAGCAGAGAGGACAGGGGAAGCAATCAGCCCCAGCATTTT
CASREDRGSNQPQHF
>.|TRBV5-1|15|.|TRBJ2-7
TGCGCCAGCAGCCTAGGATGGGGAATCTCCTACGAGCAGTACTTC
CASSLGWGISYEQYF
>once|TRBV14|17|TRBD2|TRBJ2-1
TGTGCCAGCAGCCAAGCCGGACTAGCTGATAAATACAATGAGCAGTTCTTC
CASSQAGLADKYNEQFF
>.|TRBV6-5|15|.|TRBJ2-3
TGTGCCAGCAGTTACTTTATAGGGCGCACAGATACGCAGTATTTT
CASSYFIGRTDTQYF
>.|TRBV30|13|.|TRBJ1-2
TGTGCCTGGAATGTTCAGGGGCCGAGCGGCTACACCTTC
CAWNVQGPSGYTF
>.|TRBV10-3|13|TRBD1|TRBJ2-7
TGTGCCAGCCGCGGGACAGGGGTCTACGAGCAGTACTTC
CASRGTGVYEQYF
>.|TRBV11-1|17|.|TRBJ1-1
TGTGCCAGCAGCTTCCTACCGGGCCAGAGGGGTCAGACTGAAGCTTTCTTT
CASSFLPGQRGQTEAFF
>.|TRBV11-2|12|.|TRBJ2-2
TGTGCCAGCAGCTTAATCGCCGGGGAGCTGTTTTTT
CASSLIAGELFF
>.|TRBV9|13|TRBD1|TRBJ2-5
TGTGCCAGCAGCGCAGGGGGCGTGGAGACCCAGTACTTC
CASSAGGVETQYF
>.|TRBV6-1|15|.|TRBJ1-3
TGTGCCAGCAGTGAATCCGCCTTCTCTGGAAACACCATATATTTT
CASSESAFSGNTIYF
>once|TRBV9|16|TRBD1|TRBJ2-5
TGTGCCAGCAGCCCCGGACAGGGCTTTACTGGAGAGACCCAGTACTTC
CASSPGQGFTGETQYF
>once|TRBV28|14|TRBD1|TRBJ2-7
TGTGCCAGCAGTCTGGGACAGGACCCCTACGAGCAGTACTTC
CASSLGQDPYEQYF
>.|TRBV6-1|13|TRBD1|TRBJ2-7
TGTGCCACCGGGACAGGGGGATCCTACGAGCAGTACTTC
CATGTGGSYEQYF
>once|TRBV7-6|13|.|TRBJ1-5
TGTGCCAGCAGCTTTCACAGCAATCAGCCCCAGCATTTT
CASSFHSNQPQHF
>once|TRBV20-1|10|.|TRBJ1-2
TGCAGTGTCTACGGCTATGGCTACACCTTC
CSVYGYGYTF
>.|TRBV5-1|17|TRBD1|TRBJ2-3
TGCGCCAGCAGCTTGGGGGACAGGGCGCATAGCACAGATACGCAGTATTTT
CASSLGDRAHSTDTQYF
>.|TRBV5-1|13|TRBD1|TRBJ1-2
TGCGCCAGCAGCTCGGGACAGGGTGATGGCTACACCTTC
CASSSGQGDGYTF
>.|TRBV4-3|15|.|TRBJ2-1
TGCGCCAGCAGCCGCCGGGCTGGGGCGGACAATGAGCAGTTCTTC
CASSRRAGADNEQFF
>.|TRBV7-2|16|.|TRBJ2-2
TGTGCCAGCAGCTTACACAGCGTGGGGAACACCGGGGAGCTGTTTTTT
CASSLHSVGNTGELFF
>once|TRBV5-1|15|.|TRBJ1-6
TGCGCCAGCAGCTTGGGAAGTCAGGGCCAATCACCCCTCCACTTT
CASSLGSQGQSPLHF
>once|TRBV2|11|.|TRBJ1-1
TGTGCCAGCAGTATACAAGTAGAAGCTTTCTTT
CASSIQVEAFF
>.|TRBV28|13|TRBD1|TRBJ1-2
TGTGCCACACGGGACAGCACTAACTATGGCTACACCTTC
CATRDSTNYGYTF
>once|TRBV27|15|TRBD1|TRBJ2-2
TGTGCCAGCAGTTTGCTCGGCAGGGGGCGAGGGGAGCTGTTTTTT
CASSLLGRGRGELFF
>.|TRBV5-1|15|TRBD2|TRBJ2-3
TGCGCCAGCAGCTTATCGCGGGAGACTACATATACGCAGTATTTT
CASSLSRETTYTQYF
>.|TRBV6-5|16|.|TRBJ2-5
TGTGCCAGCAGTTACTCGTCTGGCAGGAGTCAAGAGACCCAGTACTTC
CASSYSSGRSQETQYF
>few|TRBV9|14|.|TRBJ1-1
TGTGCCAGCAGCGTAGAGGCCATGAACACTGAAGCTTTCTTT
CASSVEAMNTEAFF
>.|TRBV29-1|13|.|TRBJ2-3
TGCAGCCACACGGGCGGCAGCACAGATACGCAGTATTTT
CSHTGGSTDTQYF
>.|TRBV5-6|14|.|TRBJ2-7
TGTGCCAGCAGCTCCGCCAGGGGAGGCTACGAGCAGTACTTC
CASSSARGGYEQYF
>.|TRBV6-5|13|.|TRBJ1-1
TGTGCCACATCCCGTTGGGACTACACTGAAGCTTTCTTT
CATSRWDYTEAFF
>.|TRBV5-4|14|TRBD1|TRBJ2-1
TGTGCCAGCAGCTCACAGGGGACGTACAATGAGCAGTTCTTC
CASSSQGTYNEQFF
>once|TRBV28|15|.|TRBJ2-7
TGTGCCACCCAAGTAGGGGGGGTCCAAGCCTACGAGCAGTACTTC
CATQVGGVQAYEQYF
>once|TRBV18|13|TRBD2|TRBJ2-3
TGTGCCAGCTCAGCTACTAGCGGATATACGCAGTATTTT
CASSATSGYTQYF
>.|TRBV7-6|17|TRBD2|TRBJ2-1
TGTGCCAGCAGCCCCCGGGGAGTACTAGCGGGATACAATGAGCAGTTCTTC
CASSPRGVLAGYNEQFF
>.|TRBV28|16|TRBD1|TRBJ2-3
TGTGCCAGCAGTTCCCAATGGGACAGGGTAAGAGATACGCAGTATTTT
CASSSQWDRVRDTQYF
>.|TRBV6-6|15|.|TRBJ2-2
TGTGCCAGCAGTTACTTCCCCCTCGGCACCGGGGAGCTGTTTTTT
CASSYFPLGTGELFF
>.|TRBV9|17|TRBD2|TRBJ2-2
TGTGCCAGCAGCGTGACTAGCGGGACAGCTCGAAGTGGGGAGCTGTTTTTT
CASSVTSGTARSGELFF